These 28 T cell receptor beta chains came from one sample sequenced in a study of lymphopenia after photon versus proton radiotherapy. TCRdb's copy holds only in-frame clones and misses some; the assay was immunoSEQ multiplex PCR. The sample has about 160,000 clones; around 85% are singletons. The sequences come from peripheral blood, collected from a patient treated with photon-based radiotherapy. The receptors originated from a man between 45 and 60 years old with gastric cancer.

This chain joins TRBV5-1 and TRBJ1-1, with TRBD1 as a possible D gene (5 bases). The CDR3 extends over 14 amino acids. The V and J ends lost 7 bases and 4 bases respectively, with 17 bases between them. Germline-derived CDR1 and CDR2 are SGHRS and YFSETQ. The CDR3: CASGNVGDRTEAFF. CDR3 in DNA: TGCGCCAGCGGAAACGTGGGGGACCGCACTGAAGCTTTCTTT.

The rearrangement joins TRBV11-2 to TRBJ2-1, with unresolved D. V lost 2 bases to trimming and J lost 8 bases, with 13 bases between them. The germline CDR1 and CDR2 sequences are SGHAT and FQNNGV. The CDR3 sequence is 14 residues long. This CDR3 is CASSLIRGTHEQFF. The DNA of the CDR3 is TGTGCCAGCAGCTTAATTCGAGGTACCCATGAGCAGTTCTTC.

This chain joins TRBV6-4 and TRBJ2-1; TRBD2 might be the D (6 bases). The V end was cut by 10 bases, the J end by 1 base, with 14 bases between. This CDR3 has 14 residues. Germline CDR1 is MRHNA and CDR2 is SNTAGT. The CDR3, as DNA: TGTGCCACCTCGCCGGGAGAGTCCTACAATGAGCAGTTCTTC. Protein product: CATSPGESYNEQFF.

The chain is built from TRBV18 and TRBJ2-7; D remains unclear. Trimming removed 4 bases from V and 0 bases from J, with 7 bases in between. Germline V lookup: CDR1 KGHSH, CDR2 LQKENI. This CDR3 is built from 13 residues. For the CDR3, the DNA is TGTGCCAGCTCACTTGGCCGCTCCTACGAGCAGTACTTC. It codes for CASSLGRSYEQYF.

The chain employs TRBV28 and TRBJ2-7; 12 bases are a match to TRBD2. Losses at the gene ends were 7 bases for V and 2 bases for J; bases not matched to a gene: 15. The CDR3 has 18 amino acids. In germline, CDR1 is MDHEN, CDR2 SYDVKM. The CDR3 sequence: CASTDYLAGGMGPYEQYF. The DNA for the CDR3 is TGTGCCAGCACCGACTATCTAGCGGGAGGGATGGGGCCCTACGAGCAGTACTTC. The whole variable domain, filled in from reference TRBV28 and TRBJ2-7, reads DVKVTQSSRYLVKRTGEKVFLECVQDMDHENMFWYRQDPGLGLRLIYFSYDVKMKEKGDIPEGYSVSREKKERFSLILESASTNQTSMYLCASTDYLAGGMGPYEQYFGPGTRLTVT.

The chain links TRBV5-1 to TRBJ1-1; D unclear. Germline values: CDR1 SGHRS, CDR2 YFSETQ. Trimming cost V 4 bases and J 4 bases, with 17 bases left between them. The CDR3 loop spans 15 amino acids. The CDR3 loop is CASSQIEGSPTEAFF. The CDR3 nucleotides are TGCGCCAGCAGCCAAATAGAGGGTTCACCCACTGAAGCTTTCTTT.

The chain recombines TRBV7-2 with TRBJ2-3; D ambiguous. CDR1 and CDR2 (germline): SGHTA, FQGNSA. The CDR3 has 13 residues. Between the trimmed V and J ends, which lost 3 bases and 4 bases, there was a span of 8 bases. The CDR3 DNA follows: TGTGCCAGCAGCTTCCCCAGCTCAGATACGCAGTATTTT. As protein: CASSFPSSDTQYF.

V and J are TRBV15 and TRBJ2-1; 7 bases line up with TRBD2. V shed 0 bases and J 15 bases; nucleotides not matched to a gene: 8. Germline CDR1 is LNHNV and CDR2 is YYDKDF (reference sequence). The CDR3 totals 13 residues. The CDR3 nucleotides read TGTGCCACCAGCAGAGATGGGCGGGAGTCTCGGTTCTTC. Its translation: CATSRDGRESRFF.

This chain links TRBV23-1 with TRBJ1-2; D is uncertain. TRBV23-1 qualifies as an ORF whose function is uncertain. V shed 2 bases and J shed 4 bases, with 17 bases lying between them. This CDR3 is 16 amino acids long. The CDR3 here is CASSQAVGGDGYGYTF. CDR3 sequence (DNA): TGCGCCAGCAGTCAAGCCGTGGGCGGTGATGGCTATGGCTACACCTTC.

CDR3 sequence reads: CASSLGRRAVETQYF. In DNA form, the CDR3 reads TGTGCCAGCAGTTTAGGAAGGCGGGCGGTTGAGACCCAGTACTTC. The chain links TRBV28 to TRBJ2-5; D is possibly TRBD2 (5 bases). The CDR3 length is 15 residues. V was clipped by 2 bases and J by 5 bases, with 15 bases between them. Germline loops: CDR1 MDHEN, CDR2 SYDVKM. The full variable domain, completed using reference TRBV28 and TRBJ2-5, is DVKVTQSSRYLVKRTGEKVFLECVQDMDHENMFWYRQDPGLGLRLIYFSYDVKMKEKGDIPEGYSVSREKKERFSLILESASTNQTSMYLCASSLGRRAVETQYFGPGTRLLVL.

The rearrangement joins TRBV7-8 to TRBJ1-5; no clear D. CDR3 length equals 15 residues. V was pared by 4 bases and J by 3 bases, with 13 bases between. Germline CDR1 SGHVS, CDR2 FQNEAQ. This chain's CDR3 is CASSSRGRINQPQHF. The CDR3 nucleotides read TGTGCCAGCAGCTCCCGAGGACGGATCAATCAGCCCCAGCATTTT.

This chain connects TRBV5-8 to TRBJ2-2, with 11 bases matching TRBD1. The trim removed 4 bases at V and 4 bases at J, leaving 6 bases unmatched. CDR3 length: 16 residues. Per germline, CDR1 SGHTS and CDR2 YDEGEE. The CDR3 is CASSPRDRGSTGELFF. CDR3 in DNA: TGTGCCAGCAGCCCCCGGGACAGGGGGTCCACCGGGGAGCTGTTTTTT.

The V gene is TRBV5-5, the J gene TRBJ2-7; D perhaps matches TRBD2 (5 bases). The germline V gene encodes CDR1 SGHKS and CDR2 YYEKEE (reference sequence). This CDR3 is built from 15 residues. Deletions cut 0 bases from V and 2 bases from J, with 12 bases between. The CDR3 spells CASSLETKIPYEQYF. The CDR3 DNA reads TGTGCCAGCAGCTTGGAGACTAAGATTCCCTACGAGCAGTACTTC.

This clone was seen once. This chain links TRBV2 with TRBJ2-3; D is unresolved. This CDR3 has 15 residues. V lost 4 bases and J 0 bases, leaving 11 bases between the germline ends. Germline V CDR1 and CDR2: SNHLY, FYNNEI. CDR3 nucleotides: TGTGCCAGCAGTGGTCGCGGCCCTAGCACAGATACGCAGTATTTT. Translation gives CASSGRGPSTDTQYF. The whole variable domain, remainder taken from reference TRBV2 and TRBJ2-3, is EPEVTQTPSHQVTQMGQEVILRCVPISNHLYFYWYRQILGQKVEFLVSFYNNEISEKSEIFDDQFSVERPDGSNFTLKIRSTKLEDSAMYFCASSGRGPSTDTQYFGPGTRLTVL.

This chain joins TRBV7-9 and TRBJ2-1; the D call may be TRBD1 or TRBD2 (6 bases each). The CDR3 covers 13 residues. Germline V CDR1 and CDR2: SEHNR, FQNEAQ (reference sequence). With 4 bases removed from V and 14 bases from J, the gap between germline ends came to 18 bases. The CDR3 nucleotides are TGTGCCAGCAGCTCGCACTCGGGGGCAAGGGAGTTCTTC. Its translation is CASSSHSGAREFF.

The CDR3 DNA reads TGTGCCAGCTCACCCGCCGGTTTTTCCACCGGGGAGCTGTTTTTT. Protein sequence: CASSPAGFSTGELFF. The chain couples TRBV18 to TRBJ2-2; D not certain. V was shortened by 3 bases and J by 4 bases, with 12 bases between the two germline ends. Germline assignment: CDR1 KGHSH and CDR2 LQKENI. CDR3 length equals 15 residues. Variable domain in full (rest from reference TRBV18 and TRBJ2-2): NAGVMQNPRHLVRRRGQEARLRCSPMKGHSHVYWYRQLPEEGLKFMVYLQKENIIDESGMPKERFSAEFPKEGPSILRIQQVVRGDSAAYFCASSPAGFSTGELFFGEGSRLTVL.

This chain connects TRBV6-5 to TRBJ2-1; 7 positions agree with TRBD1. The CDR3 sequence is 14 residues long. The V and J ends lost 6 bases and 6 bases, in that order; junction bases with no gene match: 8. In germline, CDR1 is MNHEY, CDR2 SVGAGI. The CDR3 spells CASRLQGTRNEQFF. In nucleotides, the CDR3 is TGTGCCAGCAGATTACAGGGGACCCGCAATGAGCAGTTCTTC.

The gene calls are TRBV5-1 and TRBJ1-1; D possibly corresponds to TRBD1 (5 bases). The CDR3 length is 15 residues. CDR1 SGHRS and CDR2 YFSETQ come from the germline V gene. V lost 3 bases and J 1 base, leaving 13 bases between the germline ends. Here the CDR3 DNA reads TGCGCCAGCAGCTCCGGTAGACAGAAGAACACTGAAGCTTTCTTT. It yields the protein CASSSGRQKNTEAFF.

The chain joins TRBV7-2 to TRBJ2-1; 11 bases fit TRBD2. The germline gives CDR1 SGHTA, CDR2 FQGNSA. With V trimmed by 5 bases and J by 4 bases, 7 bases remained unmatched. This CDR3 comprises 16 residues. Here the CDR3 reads CASSRSGTSGYNEQFF. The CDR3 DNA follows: TGTGCCAGCAGCCGTTCCGGGACTAGCGGTTACAATGAGCAGTTCTTC.

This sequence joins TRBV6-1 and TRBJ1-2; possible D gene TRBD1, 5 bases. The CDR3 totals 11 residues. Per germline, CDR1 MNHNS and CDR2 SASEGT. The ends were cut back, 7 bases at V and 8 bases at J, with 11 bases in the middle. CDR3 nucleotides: TGTGCCAGCACCATGACAGAAGGCTACACCTTC. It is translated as CASTMTEGYTF.

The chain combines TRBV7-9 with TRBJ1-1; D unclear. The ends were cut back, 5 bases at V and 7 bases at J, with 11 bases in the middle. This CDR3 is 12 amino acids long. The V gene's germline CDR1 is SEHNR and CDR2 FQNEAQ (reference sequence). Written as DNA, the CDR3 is TGTGCCAGCAGCCGCCCCCCCTTTGAAGCTTTCTTT. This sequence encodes CASSRPPFEAFF.

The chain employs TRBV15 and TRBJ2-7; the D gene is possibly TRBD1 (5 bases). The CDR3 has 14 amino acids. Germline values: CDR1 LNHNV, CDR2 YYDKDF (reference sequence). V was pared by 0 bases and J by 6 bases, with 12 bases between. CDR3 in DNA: TGTGCCACCAGCAGAGATCAGTGGGGCGGCGAGCAGTACTTC. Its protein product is CATSRDQWGGEQYF.

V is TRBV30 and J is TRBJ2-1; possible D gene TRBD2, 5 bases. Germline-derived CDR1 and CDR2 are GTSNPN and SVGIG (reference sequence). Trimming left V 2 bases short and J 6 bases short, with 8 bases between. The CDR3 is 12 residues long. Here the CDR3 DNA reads TGTGCCTGGAGTTTAGAGGGCAATGAGCAGTTCTTC. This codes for CAWSLEGNEQFF.

The CDR3 region has the DNA TGTGCCAGCTCACCACTTAGTATTACCGGGACCGAAGGCAGGGGCTACACCTTC. Amino acids: CASSPLSITGTEGRGYTF. The J gene is TRBJ1-2, the V gene TRBV18, with D possibly TRBD1 on 5 matching bases. The length of the CDR3 is 18 residues. V lost 1 base to trimming and J lost 8 bases, with 26 bases between them. Germline CDR1 and CDR2: KGHSH and LQKENI. Using reference TRBV18 and TRBJ1-2 for the parts outside the CDR3, the full variable domain is NAGVMQNPRHLVRRRGQEARLRCSPMKGHSHVYWYRQLPEEGLKFMVYLQKENIIDESGMPKERFSAEFPKEGPSILRIQQVVRGDSAAYFCASSPLSITGTEGRGYTFGSGTRLTVV.

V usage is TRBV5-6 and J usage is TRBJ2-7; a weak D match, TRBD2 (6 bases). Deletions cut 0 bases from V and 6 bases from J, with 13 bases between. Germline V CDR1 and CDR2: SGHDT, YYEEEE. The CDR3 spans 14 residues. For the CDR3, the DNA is TGTGCCAGCAGCTTGGGGGAGGCCTCCGGCGAGCAGTACTTC. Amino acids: CASSLGEASGEQYF.

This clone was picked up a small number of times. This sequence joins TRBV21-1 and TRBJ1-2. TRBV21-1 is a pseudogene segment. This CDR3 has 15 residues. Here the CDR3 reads CASSKLEGRGYGYTF. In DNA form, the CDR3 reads TGTGCCAGCAGCAAACTCGAAGGGAGAGGCTATGGCTACACCTTC.

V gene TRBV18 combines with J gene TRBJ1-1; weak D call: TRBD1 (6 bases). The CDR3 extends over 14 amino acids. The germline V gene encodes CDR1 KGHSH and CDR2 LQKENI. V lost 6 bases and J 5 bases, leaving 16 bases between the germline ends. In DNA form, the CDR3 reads TGTGCCAGCTCTCGACAGGCGACGGGGACTGAAGCTTTCTTT. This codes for CASSRQATGTEAFF.

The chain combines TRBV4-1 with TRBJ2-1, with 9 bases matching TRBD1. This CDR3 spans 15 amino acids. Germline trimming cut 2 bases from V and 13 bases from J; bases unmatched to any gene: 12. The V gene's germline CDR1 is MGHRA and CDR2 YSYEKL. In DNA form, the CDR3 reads TGCGCCAGCAGCCAACCCGGGACAGGGCCTAGATCTCAGTTCTTC. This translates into CASSQPGTGPRSQFF.